This entry features one T cell receptor beta chain sequence. What it binds is unknown. With a J-beta primer mix and a sample-barcoded 5' primer, a second PCR ran about 7 to 11 cycles. Each cDNA molecule, via a template-switch adaptor with 12 random nucleotides, was tagged. TCRdb reprocessed the 5' RACE reads with MiXCR, giving one entry per CDR3 protein. The repertoire holds more than 650,000 distinct CDR3 sequences, with about 20% as singletons. This specimen comes from a study of blood T cells in healthy people across ages. Findings of the study overall: Any changes in expanded clonotypes were possibly confounded, as donor CMV status remained unknown.

This CDR3 contains 16 residues. The ends lost 0 bases at V and 7 bases at J; junction bases unmatched: 11. Germline CDR1 reads MNHEY; CDR2 reads SVGAGI. Healthy Caucasians from Russia aged 6 to 90 served as donors. Sequencing input: blood. The clonotype was recovered from a man in his 70s in good health. The genes are TRBV6-5 and TRBJ2-7, with 8 bases identical to TRBD1. The CDR3 DNA follows: TGTGCCAGCAGTTACTCAAAATCTCAGGGGGCGCAGGAGCAGTACTTC. Its protein product is CASSYSKSQGAQEQYF.